Listed below are T cell receptor beta chains from one sample, sequenced in a study of control samples from healthy donors and cancer patients. Using immunoSEQ multiplex PCR, the repertoire was profiled, and TCRdb retains in-frame clones only, with some absent. The table lists approximately 90,000 clones, 70% to 85% of them singletons. The sequenced sample was PBMCs. The receptors stem from a man in his 70s with lung cancer. The CDR3 runs from the conserved cysteine through the conserved F or W. A D gene is named only where the DNA matches it firmly. Not all rows give a size; the values are once, few, many and, for expanded clones, a class.

J: TRBJ1-5
D: TRBD1
size: once
length: 15
V: TRBV18
DNA: TGTGCCAGCTCACCCGGACAGGTTAGCAATCAGCCCCAGCATTTT
CDR3: CASSPGQVSNQPQHF

J: TRBJ2-1
D: TRBD1
size: NA
length: 16
V: TRBV7-9
DNA: TGTGCCAGCAGCTTAGGTGACAGGGGAACCTACAATGAGCAGTTCTTC
CDR3: CASSLGDRGTYNEQFF

J: TRBJ1-2
D: NA
size: NA
length: 13
V: TRBV18
DNA: TGTGCCAGCTCGGGGCAGTCTAACTATGGCTACACCTTC
CDR3: CASSGQSNYGYTF

J: TRBJ2-1
D: TRBD1
size: NA
length: 17
V: TRBV18
DNA: TGTGCCAGCTCACCACCGCGACAGGGGTACGGAGACAATGAGCAGTTCTTC
CDR3: CASSPPRQGYGDNEQFF

J: TRBJ1-3
D: NA
size: NA
length: 14
V: TRBV11-2
DNA: TGTGCCAGCAGCTTAACCGGCTCTGGAAACACCATATATTTT
CDR3: CASSLTGSGNTIYF

J: TRBJ1-6
D: NA
size: NA
length: 17
V: TRBV5-4
DNA: TGTGCCAGCAGCTGCCAGGACAGACTAGTTTATAATTCACCCCTCCACTTT
CDR3: CASSCQDRLVYNSPLHF

J: TRBJ2-2
D: NA
size: NA
length: 14
V: TRBV5-4
DNA: TGTGCCAGCAGCTTGGATTGGGGAACCGGGGAGCTGTTTTTT
CDR3: CASSLDWGTGELFF

J: TRBJ2-1
D: NA
size: once
length: 13
V: TRBV5-4
DNA: TGTGCCAGCAGCCACACCAGGGCGGATGAGCAGTTCTTC
CDR3: CASSHTRADEQFF

J: TRBJ1-4
D: NA
size: NA
length: 15
V: TRBV6-5
DNA: TGTGCCAGCAGTTACGAACAGGGAGGGAATGAAAAACTGTTTTTT
CDR3: CASSYEQGGNEKLFF

J: TRBJ2-3
D: TRBD2
size: NA
length: 15
V: TRBV7-9
DNA: TGTGCCAGCAGCTTAGGAGGACTAGCAGGACATACGCAGTATTTT
CDR3: CASSLGGLAGHTQYF

J: TRBJ2-7
D: NA
size: NA
length: 12
V: TRBV13
DNA: TGTGCCAGCAGCTTAGGGTCGGGCGAGCAGTACTTC
CDR3: CASSLGSGEQYF

J: TRBJ2-3
D: TRBD2
size: NA
length: 14
V: TRBV28
DNA: TGTGCCAGCAGTTTAGGACTAGCAACCGATACGCAGTATTTT
CDR3: CASSLGLATDTQYF

J: TRBJ2-5
D: NA
size: few
length: 13
V: TRBV7-3
DNA: TGTGCCAGCAGCTTAAGCCCGCAAGAGACCCAGTACTTC
CDR3: CASSLSPQETQYF

J: TRBJ2-2
D: TRBD2
size: NA
length: 16
V: TRBV5-1
DNA: TGCGCCAGCAGCTTGCAACTAGCGGGGAACACCGGGGAGCTGTTTTTT
CDR3: CASSLQLAGNTGELFF

J: TRBJ1-2
D: TRBD1
size: NA
length: 15
V: TRBV19
DNA: TGTGCCAGTAGTATGGGGACAGATTCCTATTATGGCTACACCTTC
CDR3: CASSMGTDSYYGYTF

J: TRBJ2-3
D: TRBD2
size: NA
length: 16
V: TRBV5-5
DNA: TGTGCCAGCAGCTTGGTAGGAGCGGGGCCCACAGATACGCAGTATTTT
CDR3: CASSLVGAGPTDTQYF

J: TRBJ2-2
D: NA
size: once
length: 15
V: TRBV9
DNA: TGTGCCAGCAGCGAGGAGGGCCGGAACACCGGGGAGCTGTTTTTT
CDR3: CASSEEGRNTGELFF

J: TRBJ2-2
D: NA
size: NA
length: 14
V: TRBV7-2
DNA: TGTGCCAGCAGCCAGGGACTTACGACCGGGGAGCTGTTTTTT
CDR3: CASSQGLTTGELFF

J: TRBJ2-6
D: NA
size: NA
length: 17
V: TRBV30
DNA: TGTGCCTGGAGTTTAGGGGCCCTTAGCTCTGGGGCCAACGTCCTGACTTTC
CDR3: CAWSLGALSSGANVLTF

J: TRBJ2-3
D: NA
size: NA
length: 14
V: TRBV27
DNA: TGTGCCAGCAGTTTGTTACAGGGAGGGTACACGCAGTATTTT
CDR3: CASSLLQGGYTQYF

J: TRBJ1-4
D: NA
size: NA
length: 11
V: TRBV20-1
DNA: TGCAGTGCAAAGCAGGGGGAAAAACTGTTTTTT
CDR3: CSAKQGEKLFF

J: TRBJ1-1
D: NA
size: NA
length: 13
V: TRBV5-6
DNA: TGTGCCAGCAGCTTCAGGATGAACACTGAAGCTTTCTTT
CDR3: CASSFRMNTEAFF

J: TRBJ2-7
D: NA
size: NA
length: 13
V: TRBV5-4
DNA: TGTGCCAGCAGCATTACGGGGGCGGGGGAGCAGTACTTC
CDR3: CASSITGAGEQYF

J: TRBJ2-7
D: NA
size: NA
length: 11
V: TRBV20-1
DNA: TGCAGTGCTAGGAGTCAGGGTGGGCAGTACTTC
CDR3: CSARSQGGQYF

J: TRBJ2-3
D: NA
size: NA
length: 16
V: TRBV5-6
DNA: TGTGCCAGCAGCACGATCGGCGGGGCTAGCACAGATACGCAGTATTTT
CDR3: CASSTIGGASTDTQYF

J: TRBJ1-1
D: NA
size: NA
length: 15
V: TRBV9
DNA: TGTGCCAGCAGCCCCCTGGGCGGGACGGAGCTAGAAGCTTTCTTT
CDR3: CASSPLGGTELEAFF

J: TRBJ1-4
D: NA
size: NA
length: 16
V: TRBV19
DNA: TGTGCCAGTAGTATCCCCGGGGGGACAACTAATGAAAAACTGTTTTTT
CDR3: CASSIPGGTTNEKLFF

J: TRBJ2-2
D: NA
size: few
length: 12
V: TRBV5-1
DNA: TGCGCCAGCAGGTTCGACACCGGGGAGCTGTTTTTT
CDR3: CASRFDTGELFF

J: TRBJ2-5
D: NA
size: NA
length: 13
V: TRBV12-3/TRBV12-4
DNA: TGTGCCAGCAGTTTTGGTCGAGTAGAGACCCAGTACTTC
CDR3: CASSFGRVETQYF

J: TRBJ1-1
D: NA
size: NA
length: 17
V: TRBV19
DNA: TGTGCCAGTAGTATAGCCCGGGGCACCCGACGATTTACTGAAGCTTTCTTT
CDR3: CASSIARGTRRFTEAFF

J: TRBJ1-3
D: TRBD1
size: NA
length: 18
V: TRBV9
DNA: TGTGCCAGCAGCGCGTTCACCGGGACAGGCAACTCTGGAAACACCATATATTTT
CDR3: CASSAFTGTGNSGNTIYF

J: TRBJ1-4
D: TRBD1
size: NA
length: 18
V: TRBV3-1/TRBV3-2
DNA: TGTGCCAGCAGCCAAGGAGGGTTCGACAGGGTTATTAATGAAAAACTGTTTTTT
CDR3: CASSQGGFDRVINEKLFF

J: TRBJ2-2
D: TRBD2
size: NA
length: 18
V: TRBV11-2
DNA: TGTGCCAGCAGCACTCGTGGACTAGCGGGGGGACCCACCGGGGAGCTGTTTTTT
CDR3: CASSTRGLAGGPTGELFF

J: TRBJ2-2
D: TRBD2
size: NA
length: 15
V: TRBV6-5
DNA: TGTGCCAGCAGGGACCTAGCGGGCATTGCCGGGGAGCTGTTTTTT
CDR3: CASRDLAGIAGELFF

J: TRBJ1-5
D: NA
size: few
length: 15
V: TRBV27
DNA: TGTGCCAGCGGTATGCCATGGGATAGCAATCAGCCCCAGCATTTT
CDR3: CASGMPWDSNQPQHF

J: TRBJ1-5
D: TRBD1
size: NA
length: 18
V: TRBV6-1
DNA: TGTGCCAGCAGTGGAGCGGAACCGTCACAGGGGAGCCCCCTCCCCCAGCATTTT
CDR3: CASSGAEPSQGSPLPQHF

J: TRBJ2-7
D: TRBD1
size: NA
length: 15
V: TRBV18
DNA: TGTGCCAGCTCACCCGGACAGGGAAAGTCCTACGAGCAGTACTTC
CDR3: CASSPGQGKSYEQYF

J: TRBJ2-1
D: NA
size: few
length: 15
V: TRBV5-6
DNA: TGTGCCAGCAGCCTACCCCGAGGGACATACAATGAGCAGTTCTTC
CDR3: CASSLPRGTYNEQFF

J: TRBJ1-2
D: NA
size: NA
length: 15
V: TRBV24-1
DNA: TGTGCCACCAGTGATCCAGGCAGGGAACGGAGTGGCTACACCTTC
CDR3: CATSDPGRERSGYTF

J: TRBJ1-2
D: NA
size: NA
length: 14
V: TRBV9
DNA: TGTGCCAGCACCCAGGGAACGGCCGCCTATGGCTACACCTTC
CDR3: CASTQGTAAYGYTF

J: TRBJ1-1
D: NA
size: once
length: 13
V: TRBV11-1
DNA: TGTGCCAGCAGCCTGGGGGAGAACACTGAAGCTTTCTTT
CDR3: CASSLGENTEAFF

J: TRBJ2-7
D: TRBD1
size: few
length: 15
V: TRBV5-1
DNA: TGCGCCAGCAGCTTGGCCAAGGGACAGGGGGCCCCGGAGTACTTC
CDR3: CASSLAKGQGAPEYF

J: TRBJ2-7
D: TRBD2
size: NA
length: 15
V: TRBV6-5
DNA: TGTGCCAGCAGGGGGGGGACGAAGAGCTCCTACGAGCAGTACTTC
CDR3: CASRGGTKSSYEQYF

J: TRBJ2-7
D: TRBD1
size: NA
length: 15
V: TRBV6-5
DNA: TGTGCCAGCAGTTACGGGACAGGAGGGACCTACGAGCAGTACTTC
CDR3: CASSYGTGGTYEQYF

J: TRBJ2-2
D: NA
size: NA
length: 16
V: TRBV4-2
DNA: TGTGCCAGCAGCCCTATGGCGGGCGGGAACACCGGGGAGCTGTTTTTT
CDR3: CASSPMAGGNTGELFF

J: TRBJ1-4
D: NA
size: NA
length: 14
V: TRBV7-2
DNA: TGTGCCAGCAGCTTAGCCCCAGGGTCTGAAAAACTGTTTTTT
CDR3: CASSLAPGSEKLFF

J: TRBJ2-7
D: NA
size: NA
length: 14
V: TRBV5-1
DNA: TGCGCCAGCAGCCCGGGAGTTACTACCTACGAGCAGTACTTC
CDR3: CASSPGVTTYEQYF

J: TRBJ1-1
D: NA
size: NA
length: 16
V: TRBV10-3
DNA: TGTGCCATCAGTGAAGGAATGGGGGTGGGAGCCACTGAAGCTTTCTTT
CDR3: CAISEGMGVGATEAFF